This TCR beta chain was sequenced in a study of cytomegalovirus exposure and HLA in healthy donors. Whole-study results and caveats: As a later analysis showed, a missense DCLRE1C variant was linked to trimming of TCR beta V- and J-genes. The likely origin of a cluster of highly shared sequence variants was a sequencing artifact. Later on, an analysis tied over 15,000 TCR beta sequences to HLA alleles at 0.05 false discovery rate.

Likely unrecorded immune exposures existed in these nominally healthy donors. Trimming pared 3 bases from V and 8 bases from J, leaving 17 bases between. The CDR3 extends over 15 amino acids. The germline gives CDR1 SGHRS, CDR2 YFSETQ. About this clone itself: The target antigen is unknown.

Use of 60 Vbeta and 13 Jbeta primers characterized the PCR. The assay was immunoSEQ multiplex PCR, and TCRdb's table has in-frame clones only and misses some. The table shows about 94,000 clones, with around 66% occurring only once. This TCR derives from a man younger than 45 in good health and CMV-seronegative. Sequenced sample: PBMCs. The rearrangement joins TRBV5-1 to TRBJ1-4; D call uncertain. As DNA, the CDR3 is TGCGCCAGCAGCTCAACCGGGAAATCGGAAGAAAAACTGTTTTTT. Protein: CASSSTGKSEEKLFF.